This TCR beta chain was obtained from a study of OX40 agonist ivuxolimab in advanced cancers. Notes on the study in general: Clones of CD4+ and CD8+ blood T cells grew by week 6 at doses of 0.1 to 3.0 mg/kg.

As regards this clone: What it binds is unknown.

Trimming stripped 7 bases from V and 7 bases from J, with 8 bases between. Germline V gene sequence: CDR1 MNHEY, CDR2 SMNVEV (reference sequence). This CDR3 is built from 11 residues. The method was immunoSEQ multiplex PCR; TCRdb's version includes in-frame clones alone and lacks a portion of them. In the table there are approximately 70,000 clones, 75% to 95% of which are singletons. The chain joins TRBV27 to TRBJ2-1; perhaps TRBD2 as D (5 bases). Sequencing used CD4+ or CD8+ T cells sorted from blood, obtained in a trial of the OX40 agonist ivuxolimab. This TCR was sampled from an adult with an advanced solid tumor such as melanoma, head and neck, liver or kidney cancer. The CDR3 reads CASTGENEQFF. Here the CDR3 DNA reads TGTGCCAGCACTGGGGAGAATGAGCAGTTCTTC.